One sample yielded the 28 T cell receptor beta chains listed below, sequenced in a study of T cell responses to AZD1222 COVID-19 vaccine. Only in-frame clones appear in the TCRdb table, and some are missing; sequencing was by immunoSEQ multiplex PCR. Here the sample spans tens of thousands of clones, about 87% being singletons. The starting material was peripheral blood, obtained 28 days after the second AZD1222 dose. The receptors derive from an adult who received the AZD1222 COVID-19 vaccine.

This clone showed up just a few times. CDR3 coding DNA: TGTGCCAGTAGTGCCGACAGGGTGAATGGCTACACCTTC. This encodes CASSADRVNGYTF. This chain joins TRBV19 and TRBJ1-2, with 7 positions matching TRBD1. Germline V gene data show CDR1 as LNHDA and CDR2 as SQIVND (reference sequence). This CDR3 contains 13 residues. V shed 5 bases, J shed 6 bases, and the junction held 6 bases outside the gene matches.

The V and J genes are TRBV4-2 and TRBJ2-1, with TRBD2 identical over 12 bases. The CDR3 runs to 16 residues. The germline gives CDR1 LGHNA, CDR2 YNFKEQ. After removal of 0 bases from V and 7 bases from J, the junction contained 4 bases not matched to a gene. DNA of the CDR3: TGTGCCAGCAGCCAAGAGACTAGCGGGAGTATAAATGAGCAGTTCTTC. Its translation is CASSQETSGSINEQFF.

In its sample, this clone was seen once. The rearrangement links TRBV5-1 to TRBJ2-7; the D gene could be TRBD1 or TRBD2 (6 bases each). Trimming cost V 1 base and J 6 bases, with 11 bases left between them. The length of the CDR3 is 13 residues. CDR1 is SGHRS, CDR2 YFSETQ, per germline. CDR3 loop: CASSLRGASEQYF. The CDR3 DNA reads TGCGCCAGCAGCTTGAGGGGGGCAAGCGAGCAGTACTTC.

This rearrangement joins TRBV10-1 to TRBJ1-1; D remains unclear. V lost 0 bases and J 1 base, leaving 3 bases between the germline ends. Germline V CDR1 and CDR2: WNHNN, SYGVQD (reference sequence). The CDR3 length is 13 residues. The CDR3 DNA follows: TGCGCCAGCAGTGAGTCATCGAACACTGAAGCTTTCTTT. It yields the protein CASSESSNTEAFF.

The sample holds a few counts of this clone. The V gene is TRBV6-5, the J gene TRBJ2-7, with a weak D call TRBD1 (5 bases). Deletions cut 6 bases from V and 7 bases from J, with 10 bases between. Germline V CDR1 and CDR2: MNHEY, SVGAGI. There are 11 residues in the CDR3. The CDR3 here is CASRGRVEQYF. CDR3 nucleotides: TGTGCCAGCAGGGGGCGCGTGGAGCAGTACTTC.

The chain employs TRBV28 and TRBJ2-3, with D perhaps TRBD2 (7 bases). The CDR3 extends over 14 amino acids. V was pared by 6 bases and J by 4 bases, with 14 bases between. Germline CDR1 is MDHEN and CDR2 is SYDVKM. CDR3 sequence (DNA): TGTGCCAGCAGCCCGGGGGGCCCCCCAGATACGCAGTATTTT. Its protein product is CASSPGGPPDTQYF. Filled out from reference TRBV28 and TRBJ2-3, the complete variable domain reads DVKVTQSSRYLVKRTGEKVFLECVQDMDHENMFWYRQDPGLGLRLIYFSYDVKMKEKGDIPEGYSVSREKKERFSLILESASTNQTSMYLCASSPGGPPDTQYFGPGTRLTVL.

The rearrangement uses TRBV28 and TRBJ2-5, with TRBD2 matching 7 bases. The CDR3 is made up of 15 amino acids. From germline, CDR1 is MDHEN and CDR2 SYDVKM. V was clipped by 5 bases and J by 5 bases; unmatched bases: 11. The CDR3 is CASSLLTAGGETQYF. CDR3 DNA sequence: TGTGCCAGCAGTCTATTGACAGCCGGGGGGGAGACCCAGTACTTC.

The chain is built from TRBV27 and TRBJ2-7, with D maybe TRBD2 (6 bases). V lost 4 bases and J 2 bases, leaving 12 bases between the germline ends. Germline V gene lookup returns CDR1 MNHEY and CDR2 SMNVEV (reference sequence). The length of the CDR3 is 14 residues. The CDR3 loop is CASSSWGEPYEQYF. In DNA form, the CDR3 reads TGTGCCAGCAGTTCATGGGGGGAGCCCTACGAGCAGTACTTC.

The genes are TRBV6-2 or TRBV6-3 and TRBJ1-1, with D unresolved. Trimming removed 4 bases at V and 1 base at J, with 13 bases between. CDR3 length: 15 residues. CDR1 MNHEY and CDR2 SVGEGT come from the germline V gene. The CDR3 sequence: CASSSPRQANTEAFF. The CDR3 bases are TGTGCCAGCAGTTCCCCCAGGCAGGCGAACACTGAAGCTTTCTTT.

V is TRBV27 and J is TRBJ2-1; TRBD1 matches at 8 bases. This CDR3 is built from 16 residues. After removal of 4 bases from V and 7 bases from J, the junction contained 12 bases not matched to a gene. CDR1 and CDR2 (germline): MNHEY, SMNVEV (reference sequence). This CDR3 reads CASSSSRDRTLNEQFF. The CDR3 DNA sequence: TGTGCCAGCAGTTCCTCGAGGGACAGGACCTTAAATGAGCAGTTCTTC.

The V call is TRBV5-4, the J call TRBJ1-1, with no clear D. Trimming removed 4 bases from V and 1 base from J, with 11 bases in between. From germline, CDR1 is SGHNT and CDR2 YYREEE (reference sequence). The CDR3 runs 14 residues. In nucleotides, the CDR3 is TGTGCCAGCAGCCCCCAGACACCGAACACTGAAGCTTTCTTT. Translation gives CASSPQTPNTEAFF.

CDR3 in amino acids: CASALGPNQPQHF. CDR3 in DNA: TGTGCCAGTGCATTGGGGCCAAATCAGCCCCAGCATTTT. This chain joins TRBV6-5 and TRBJ1-5; possibly TRBD1 for D (5 bases). The germline V gene has CDR1 MNHEY and CDR2 SVGAGI. Trimming took 9 bases from V and 4 from J, leaving 13 bases between them. This CDR3 contains 13 residues.

The CDR3 DNA reads TGCAGCGTTGATGGCAGCGACTCTGGGGCCAACGTCCTGACTTTC. Translating gives CSVDGSDSGANVLTF. V is TRBV29-1 and J is TRBJ2-6; unclear D gene. Germline loops: CDR1 SQVTM, CDR2 ANQGSEA. The germline V and J ends were trimmed by 3 bases and 0 bases, with 9 bases remaining between them. The CDR3 totals 15 residues.

Written as DNA, the CDR3 is TGTGCCAGTAGTGCAGCGGTATCTAGCACAGATACGCAGTATTTT. Encoded protein: CASSAAVSSTDTQYF. The chain recombines TRBV19 with TRBJ2-3, with D tentatively TRBD2 (5 bases). The germline V gene has CDR1 LNHDA and CDR2 SQIVND (reference sequence). The CDR3 contains 15 residues. Trimming pared 5 bases from V and 0 bases from J, leaving 12 bases between.

Written as DNA, the CDR3 is TGTGCCAGCAGGGCAGCGGGATCCAATCAGCCCCAGCATTTT. This translates into CASRAAGSNQPQHF. The V call is TRBV6-5, the J call TRBJ1-5; D remains unclear. CDR3 size: 14 residues. Trimming took off 6 bases at V and 3 bases at J, with 12 bases between the two ends. Germline CDR1 MNHEY, CDR2 SVGAGI.

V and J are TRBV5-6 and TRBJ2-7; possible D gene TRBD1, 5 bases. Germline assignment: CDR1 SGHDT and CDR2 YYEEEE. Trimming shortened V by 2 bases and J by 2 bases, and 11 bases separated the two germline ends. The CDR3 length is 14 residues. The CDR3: CASSLDSPPYEQYF. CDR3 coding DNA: TGTGCCAGCAGCTTAGACAGCCCTCCCTACGAGCAGTACTTC.

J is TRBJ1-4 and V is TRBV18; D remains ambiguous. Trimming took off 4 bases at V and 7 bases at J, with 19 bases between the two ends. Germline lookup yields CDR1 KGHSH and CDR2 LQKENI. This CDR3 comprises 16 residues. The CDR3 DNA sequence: TGTGCCAGCTCACGAGAGGTGTCCTCGGGAGGTGAAAAACTGTTTTTT. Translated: CASSREVSSGGEKLFF.

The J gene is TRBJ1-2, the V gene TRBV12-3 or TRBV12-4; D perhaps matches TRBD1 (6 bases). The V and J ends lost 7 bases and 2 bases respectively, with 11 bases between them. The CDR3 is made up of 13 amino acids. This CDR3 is CASTLDRNYGYTF. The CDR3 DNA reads TGTGCCAGCACCTTGGACAGAAACTATGGCTACACCTTC.

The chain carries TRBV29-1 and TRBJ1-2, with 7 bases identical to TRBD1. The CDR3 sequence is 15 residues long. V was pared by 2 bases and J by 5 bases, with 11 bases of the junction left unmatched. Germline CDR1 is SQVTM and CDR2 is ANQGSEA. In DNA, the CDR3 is TGCAGCGTTGAACTTTCGACAGGGAGATCGTATGGCTACACCTTC. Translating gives CSVELSTGRSYGYTF.

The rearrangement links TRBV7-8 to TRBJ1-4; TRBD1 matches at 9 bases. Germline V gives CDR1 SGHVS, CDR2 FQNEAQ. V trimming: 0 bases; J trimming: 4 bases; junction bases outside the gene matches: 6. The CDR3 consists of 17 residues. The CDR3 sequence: CASSLAGTGKGNEKLFF. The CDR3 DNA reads TGTGCCAGCAGCTTAGCGGGGACAGGGAAGGGTAATGAAAAACTGTTTTTT.

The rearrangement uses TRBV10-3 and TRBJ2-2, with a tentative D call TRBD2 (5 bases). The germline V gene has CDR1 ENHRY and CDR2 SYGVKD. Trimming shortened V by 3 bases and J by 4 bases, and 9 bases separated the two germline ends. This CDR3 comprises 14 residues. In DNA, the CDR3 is TGTGCCATCAGTGACCGCCGGGGCACCGGGGAGCTGTTTTTT. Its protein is CAISDRRGTGELFF.

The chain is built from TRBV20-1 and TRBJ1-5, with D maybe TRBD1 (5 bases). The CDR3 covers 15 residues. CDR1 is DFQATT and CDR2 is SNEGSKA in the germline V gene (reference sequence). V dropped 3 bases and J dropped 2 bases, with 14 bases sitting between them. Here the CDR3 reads CSASGWGMGNQPQHF. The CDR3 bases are TGCAGTGCTAGTGGCTGGGGCATGGGCAATCAGCCCCAGCATTTT.

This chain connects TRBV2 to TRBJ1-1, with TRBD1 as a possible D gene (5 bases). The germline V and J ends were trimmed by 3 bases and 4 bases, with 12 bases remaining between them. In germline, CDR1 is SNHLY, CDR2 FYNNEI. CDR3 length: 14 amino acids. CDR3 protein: CASSEDKKVTEAFF. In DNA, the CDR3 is TGTGCCAGCAGTGAGGACAAGAAAGTCACTGAAGCTTTCTTT.

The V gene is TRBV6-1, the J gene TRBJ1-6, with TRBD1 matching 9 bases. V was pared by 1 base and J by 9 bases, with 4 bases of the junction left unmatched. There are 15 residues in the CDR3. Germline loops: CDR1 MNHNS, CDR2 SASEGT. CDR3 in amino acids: CASSEGTGDRSPLHF. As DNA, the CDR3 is TGTGCCAGCAGTGAAGGGACAGGGGATCGTTCACCCCTCCACTTT.

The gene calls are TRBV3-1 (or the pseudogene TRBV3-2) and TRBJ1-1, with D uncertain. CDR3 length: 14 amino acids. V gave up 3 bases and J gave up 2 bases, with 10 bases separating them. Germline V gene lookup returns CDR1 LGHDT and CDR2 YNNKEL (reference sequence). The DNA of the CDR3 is TGTGCCAGCAGCCACTCGGTCCTTAACACTGAAGCTTTCTTT. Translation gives CASSHSVLNTEAFF.

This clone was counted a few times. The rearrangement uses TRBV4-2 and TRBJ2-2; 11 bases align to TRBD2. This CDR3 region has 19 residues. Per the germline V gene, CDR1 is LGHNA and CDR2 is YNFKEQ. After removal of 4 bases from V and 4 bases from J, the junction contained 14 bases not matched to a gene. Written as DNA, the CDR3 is TGTGCCAGCAGCCCCACCCAACATACTAGCGGGAGAGGCACCGGGGAGCTGTTTTTT. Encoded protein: CASSPTQHTSGRGTGELFF.

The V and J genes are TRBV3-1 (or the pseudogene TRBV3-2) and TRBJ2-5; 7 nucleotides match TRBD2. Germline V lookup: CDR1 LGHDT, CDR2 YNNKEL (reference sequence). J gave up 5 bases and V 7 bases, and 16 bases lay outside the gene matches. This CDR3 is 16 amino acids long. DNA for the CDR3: TGTGCCAGCATCTTCTCAAGGGCGGGAGTAGGTGAGACCCAGTACTTC. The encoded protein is CASIFSRAGVGETQYF.

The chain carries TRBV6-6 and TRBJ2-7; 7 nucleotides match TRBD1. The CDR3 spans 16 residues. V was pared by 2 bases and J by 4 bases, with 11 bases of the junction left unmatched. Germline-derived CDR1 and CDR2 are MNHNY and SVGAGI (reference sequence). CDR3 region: CASSYQRQGVKYEQYF. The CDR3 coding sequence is TGTGCCAGCAGTTACCAAAGACAGGGAGTGAAATACGAGCAGTACTTC.